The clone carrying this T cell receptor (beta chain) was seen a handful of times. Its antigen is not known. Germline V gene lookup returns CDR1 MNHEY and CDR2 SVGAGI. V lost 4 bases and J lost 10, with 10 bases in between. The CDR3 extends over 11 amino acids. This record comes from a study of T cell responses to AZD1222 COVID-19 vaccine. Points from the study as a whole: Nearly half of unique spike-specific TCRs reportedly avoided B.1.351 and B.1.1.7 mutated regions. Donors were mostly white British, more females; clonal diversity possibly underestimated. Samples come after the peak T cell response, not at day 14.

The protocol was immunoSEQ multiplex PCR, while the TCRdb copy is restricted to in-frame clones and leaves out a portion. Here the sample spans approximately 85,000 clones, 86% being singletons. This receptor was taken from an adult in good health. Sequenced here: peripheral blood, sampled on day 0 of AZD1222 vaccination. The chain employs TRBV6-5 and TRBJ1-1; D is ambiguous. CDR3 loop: CASSSISSAFF. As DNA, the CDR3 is TGTGCCAGCAGTTCCATTTCGTCAGCTTTCTTT.